This TCR beta chain stems from a study of blood T cell repertoires in COVID-19. Study-level information: From the United States, Italy and Spain came samples of acute and convalescent COVID-19. Sample material is recorded as cDNA or gDNA derived from T cells, B-cell-depleted T cells, or PBMCs.

This table comes from immunoSEQ multiplex PCR, and its TCRdb copy is limited to in-frame clones, with some not included. Of roughly 140,000 clones listed, roughly 84% are singletons. Study members were between about 18 and 95 years old and lived in roughly 24 US regions. A COVID-19 case had been met by exposed participants during the 2 weeks before study entry. CDR3 length: 14 residues. CDR1 and CDR2 from the germline V gene are SEHNR and FQNEAQ (reference sequence). V lost 7 bases and J lost 8; bases outside the gene matches: 12. The clonotype comes from a woman between 45 and 65 years old who had been exposed to COVID-19. The chain has TRBV7-9 and TRBJ1-2; 8 bases fit TRBD1. Material for sequencing was PBMCs or T cells enriched from blood (not recorded which). CDR3 sequence: CASTPTGGTGGYTF. CDR3 sequence (DNA): TGTGCCAGCACGCCCACAGGGGGAACGGGAGGCTACACCTTC.